This T cell receptor (beta chain) appears in the sequencing data of a study of blood T cell repertoires in COVID-19. Whole-study context: COVID-19 samples, acute and convalescent, were from the United States, Italy and Spain. PBMCs, B-cell-depleted T cells, or T cells provided the cDNA or gDNA that made up the material.

A note on this clone: The same CDR3 arises from other DNA sequences in this sample as well.

This CDR3 has 13 residues. Germline V gene data show CDR1 as SNHLY and CDR2 as FYNNEI. Deletions cut 4 bases from V and 1 base from J, with 5 bases between. Original methodology: Estimation of nucleated cell counts relied on the amplification of reference gene primers. Clones were sequenced by immunoSEQ multiplex PCR, and TCRdb holds only the in-frame ones, with some missing. For V, J and clone size, that table is used; D and trimming come from the DNA. The data hold 100,000 to 150,000 clones, with about 78% observed a single time. The chain has TRBV2 and TRBJ1-5; D is uncertain. Sequences were obtained from peripheral blood. The source of this sequence is a man between 70 and 80 years old with acute or convalescent COVID-19. Here the CDR3 reads CASSVQSNQPQHF. For the CDR3, the DNA is TGTGCCAGCAGTGTTCAGAGCAATCAGCCCCAGCATTTT.